The 15 T cell receptor beta chains in this list originate from one sample, sequenced in a study of T-cell reconstitution after alpha-beta-depleted transplantation in children. Preparation of the TCRbeta library involved a method that used unique molecular identifiers. TCRdb independently ran MiXCR on the PCR reads; one entry per CDR3 protein. The repertoire holds roughly 190,000 distinct CDR3 sequences, with about 14% as singletons. Sequenced material: PBMCs from the stem cell graft donor, taken from the stem cell graft. The source is a human donor who donated a stem cell graft to a child with acute lymphoblastic leukemia.

This clonotype has a handful of counts. V gene TRBV5-1 combines with J gene TRBJ2-3, with 7 bases that match TRBD2. V trimming: 4 bases; J trimming: 1 base; junction bases outside the gene matches: 3. The CDR3 extends over 14 amino acids. CDR1 and CDR2 from the germline V gene are SGHRS and YFSETQ. The CDR3: CASSVRGGTDTQYF. The CDR3 nucleotides read TGCGCCAGCAGCGTCCGGGGGGGCACAGATACGCAGTATTTT. Filled out from reference TRBV5-1 and TRBJ2-3, the complete variable domain reads KAGVTQTPRYLIKTRGQQVTLSCSPISGHRSVSWYQQTPGQGLQFLFEYFSETQRNKGNFPGRFSGRQFSNSRSEMNVSTLELGDSALYLCASSVRGGTDTQYFGPGTRLTVL.

This clonotype has at least ten counts. The gene calls are TRBV12-3 or TRBV12-4 and TRBJ2-3; a possible D gene is TRBD2 (5 bases). Trimming took off 10 bases at V and 4 bases at J, with 12 bases between the two ends. The CDR3 runs to 12 residues. The CDR3 is CATRLEADTQYF. The CDR3 DNA sequence: TGTGCCACCCGCCTGGAGGCAGATACGCAGTATTTT.

This clonotype was seen at least ten times. CDR3 sequence (DNA): TGCAGTGCCTCAGACAAGTATGAGCAGTTCTTC. Protein product: CSASDKYEQFF. The genes are TRBV20-1 and TRBJ2-1; no clear D gene. The germline V gene encodes CDR1 DFQATT and CDR2 SNEGSKA (reference sequence). CDR3 size: 11 residues. With 6 bases removed from V and 8 bases from J, the gap between germline ends came to 11 bases.

This clonotype was detected ten times or more. The V and J genes are TRBV9 and TRBJ1-4; a weak D match, TRBD1 (6 bases). V gave up 1 base and J gave up 7 bases, with 23 bases separating them. The CDR3 spans 18 residues. Germline CDR1 and CDR2: SGDLS and YYNGEE. The CDR3 DNA follows: TGTGCCAGCAGCGTAACCCCCTGGGGGCAGGGTGGGACTGAAAAACTGTTTTTT. Encoded protein: CASSVTPWGQGGTEKLFF.

This clonotype occurred many times. This chain uses TRBV11-3 with TRBJ2-7; D unclear. The CDR3 covers 14 residues. Germline V gives CDR1 SGHNT, CDR2 YENEEA. V gave up 0 bases and J gave up 3 bases, with 9 bases separating them. CDR3: CASSLDVQNYEQYF. CDR3 sequence (DNA): TGTGCCAGCAGCTTAGACGTACAGAACTACGAGCAGTACTTC.

This clonotype appeared many times. This chain connects TRBV20-1 to TRBJ2-1, with D unresolved. The germline CDR1 and CDR2 sequences are DFQATT and SNEGSKA (reference sequence). The V gene lost 6 bases and the J gene lost 5 bases, with 8 bases spanning the gap. CDR3 size: 11 residues. CDR3 region: CSALGHNEQFF. DNA for the CDR3: TGCAGTGCCCTCGGCCACAATGAGCAGTTCTTC.

Written as DNA, the CDR3 is TGTGCCAGCAGCCGCAGTGGACTGGACCAAGAGACCCAGTACTTC. Protein: CASSRSGLDQETQYF. The V gene is TRBV4-2, the J gene TRBJ2-5; tentative D call: TRBD2 (5 bases). This CDR3 has 15 residues. The germline CDR1 and CDR2 sequences are LGHNA and YNFKEQ. Trimming took off 4 bases at V and 0 bases at J, with 12 bases between the two ends.

As to this clonotype: Given a much more abundant clone one base away, this may be a read error. The CDR3 is CASSRDGVAGERNEQFF. CDR3 bases: TGTGCCAGCAGCCGAGATGGGGTAGCGGGAGAAAGGAATGAGCAGTTCTTC. V usage is TRBV4-2 and J usage is TRBJ2-1, with TRBD2 matching 9 bases. Germline assignment: CDR1 LGHNA and CDR2 YNFKEQ. The CDR3 spans 17 residues. V was clipped by 4 bases and J by 7 bases; unmatched bases: 14.

This clonotype showed up many times. The chain combines TRBV7-9 with TRBJ2-1; 7 bases are a match to TRBD1. Trimming removed 3 bases from V and 5 bases from J; junction bases left unmatched: 1. Germline V lookup: CDR1 SEHNR, CDR2 FQNEAQ (reference sequence). CDR3 size: 13 residues. The DNA of the CDR3 is TGTGCCAGCAGCTTGGGGACAGACAATGAGCAGTTCTTC. The encoded protein is CASSLGTDNEQFF.

The sample holds many counts of this clonotype. This chain joins TRBV7-9 and TRBJ1-4; the D is unclear. CDR3 size: 13 residues. Trimming removed 4 bases at V and 8 bases at J, with 11 bases between. The V gene's germline CDR1 is SEHNR and CDR2 FQNEAQ (reference sequence). The CDR3 loop is CASSSLRGEKLFF. CDR3 nucleotides: TGTGCCAGCAGCTCACTTCGGGGAGAAAAACTGTTTTTT.

This clonotype was detected ten times or more. This chain joins TRBV12-3 or TRBV12-4 and TRBJ2-6, with unresolved D. The CDR3 loop spans 14 amino acids. Trimming took off 8 bases at V and 2 bases at J, with 10 bases between the two ends. The CDR3 DNA follows: TGTGCCAGCCGTCTCGGCGCTGGGGCCAACGTCCTGACTTTC. Its translation: CASRLGAGANVLTF.

This clonotype was seen repeatedly, ten times or more. This chain joins TRBV6-5 and TRBJ2-1, with TRBD2 matching 7 bases. The J segment lost 3 bases and the V segment lost 1 base, leaving 3 bases of the junction unmatched. The germline gives CDR1 MNHEY, CDR2 SVGAGI. CDR3 length: 15 residues. This CDR3 reads CASSYWGEGYNEQFF. The CDR3 nucleotides read TGTGCCAGCAGTTACTGGGGGGAGGGCTACAATGAGCAGTTCTTC.

This clonotype showed up many times. The chain uses TRBV29-1 and TRBJ1-5; D is perhaps TRBD1 (5 bases). Looked up from germline, CDR1 is SQVTM and CDR2 is ANQGSEA. The V end lost 6 bases, the J end lost 6 bases, and 9 bases lay between the germline ends. The CDR3 covers 11 residues. CDR3 in DNA: TGCAGCGTCGGAGACAGTCAGCCCCAGCATTTT. Its translation: CSVGDSQPQHF.

The CDR3 DNA follows: TGCAGCTCATCTGGGGACACAGATACGCAGTATTTT. Amino acid sequence: CSSSGDTDTQYF. The rearrangement uses TRBV20-1 and TRBJ2-3, with D unclear. The CDR3 consists of 12 residues. Germline loops: CDR1 DFQATT, CDR2 SNEGSKA (reference sequence).

This clonotype has ten or more counts. The V and J genes are TRBV6-1 and TRBJ2-1, with TRBD2 identical over 12 bases. Germline lookup yields CDR1 MNHNS and CDR2 SASEGT. V lost 6 bases, J lost 7 bases, and 7 bases stayed unmatched. There are 15 residues in the CDR3. The CDR3 DNA reads TGTGCCAGCAGCCGACTAGCGGGAGAAGTGAATGAGCAGTTCTTC. Translated: CASSRLAGEVNEQFF.